The 8 T cell receptor beta chains listed next were all sequenced from one sample in a study of T cell responses to AZD1222 COVID-19 vaccine. Some clones are missing from TCRdb's copy, which holds only in-frame ones; the method was immunoSEQ multiplex PCR. The repertoire has about 170,000 clones, about 90% of them found once; the top ten carry less than 3%. The sequences come from peripheral blood, collected on day 0 of AZD1222 vaccination. These receptors were taken from an adult in good health.

A remark on this clone: The sample carries other DNA sequences with the same CDR3. The V call is TRBV5-1, the J call TRBJ2-1, with 7 bases aligning to TRBD1. CDR1 is SGHRS, CDR2 YFSETQ, per germline. Unmatched junction bases numbered 3, after V lost 1 base and J lost 2 bases. The CDR3 contains 15 residues. CDR3 region: CASSLTGATYNEQFF. In DNA, the CDR3 is TGCGCCAGCAGCTTGACAGGGGCTACCTACAATGAGCAGTTCTTC.

The chain uses TRBV19 and TRBJ1-1; D possibly corresponds to TRBD1 (5 bases). Deletions cut 5 bases from V and 2 bases from J, with 12 bases between. This CDR3 has 14 amino acids. The germline V gene encodes CDR1 LNHDA and CDR2 SQIVND (reference sequence). The DNA of the CDR3 is TGTGCCAGTAGTTGGGACGGACCCAACACTGAAGCTTTCTTT. It is translated as CASSWDGPNTEAFF.

The chain couples TRBV28 to TRBJ1-4; a possible D gene is TRBD1 (5 bases). CDR3 size: 14 residues. The germline V gene has CDR1 MDHEN and CDR2 SYDVKM. Trimming took 3 bases from V and 8 from J, leaving 13 bases between them. The DNA of the CDR3 is TGTGCCAGCAGTTTCGGGGGTGCGACGGAAAAACTGTTTTTT. Its protein product is CASSFGGATEKLFF.

The rearrangement uses TRBV2 and TRBJ2-5; D gene ambiguous. CDR3 length: 11 residues. Germline V gene sequence: CDR1 SNHLY, CDR2 FYNNEI. Trimming removed 6 bases from V and 11 bases from J, with 13 bases in between. Here the CDR3 DNA reads TGTGCCAGCAGCCAGCAGCGTGTACAGTACTTC. This sequence encodes CASSQQRVQYF.

J is TRBJ2-7 and V is TRBV28; the match to TRBD1 covers 9 bases. The CDR3 runs 16 residues. CDR1 MDHEN and CDR2 SYDVKM come from the germline V gene. The trim removed 6 bases at V and 3 bases at J, leaving 12 bases unmatched. The DNA for the CDR3 is TGTGCCAGCAGACCGATCGGGACAGGGAAAAACTACGAGCAGTACTTC. It encodes CASRPIGTGKNYEQYF.

V usage is TRBV29-1 and J usage is TRBJ2-3; TRBD1 agrees at 10 bases. Trimming at V came to 5 bases and at J to 7 bases, leaving 9 bases not matched to a gene. The CDR3 covers 14 residues. Germline lookup yields CDR1 SQVTM and CDR2 ANQGSEA. The chain's CDR3 is CSVIRDRGENTQYF. In DNA, the CDR3 is TGCAGCGTTATTCGGGACAGGGGCGAAAATACGCAGTATTTT.

By sample fraction, this clone is medium-sized. The chain links TRBV10-1 to TRBJ2-7, with 10 bases that match TRBD1. Trimming took 8 bases from V and 5 from J; bases not matched to a gene: 3. This CDR3 is 12 amino acids long. In germline, CDR1 is WNHNN, CDR2 SYGVQD (reference sequence). CDR3 nucleotide sequence: TGCGCCAGCGGGGGGACAGGGGACGAGCAGTACTTC. Translation: CASGGTGDEQYF.

The rearrangement links TRBV4-1 to TRBJ1-4; D is ambiguous. Germline V gene data show CDR1 as MGHRA and CDR2 as YSYEKL. The CDR3 spans 13 residues. With 1 base removed from V and 3 bases from J, the gap between germline ends came to 3 bases. CDR3 region: CASSQVPNEKLFF. CDR3 bases: TGCGCCAGCAGCCAAGTCCCTAATGAAAAACTGTTTTTT.